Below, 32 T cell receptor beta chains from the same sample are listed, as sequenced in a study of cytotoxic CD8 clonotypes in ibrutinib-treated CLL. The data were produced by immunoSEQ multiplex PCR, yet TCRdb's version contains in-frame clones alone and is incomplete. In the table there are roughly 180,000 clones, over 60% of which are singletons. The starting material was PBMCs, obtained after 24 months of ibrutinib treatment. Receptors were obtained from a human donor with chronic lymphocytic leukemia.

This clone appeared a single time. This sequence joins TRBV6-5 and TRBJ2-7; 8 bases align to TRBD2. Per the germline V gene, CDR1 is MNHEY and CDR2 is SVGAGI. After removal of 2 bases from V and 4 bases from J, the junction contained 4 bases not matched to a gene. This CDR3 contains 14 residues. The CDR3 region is CASSYRSGRYEQYF. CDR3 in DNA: TGTGCCAGCAGTTACCGAAGCGGGAGATACGAGCAGTACTTC.

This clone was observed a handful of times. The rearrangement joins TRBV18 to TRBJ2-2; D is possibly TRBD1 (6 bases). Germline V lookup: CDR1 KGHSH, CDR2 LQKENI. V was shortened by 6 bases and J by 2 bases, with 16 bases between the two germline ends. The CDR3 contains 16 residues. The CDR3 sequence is CASSHTDRLNTGELFF. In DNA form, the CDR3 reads TGTGCCAGCTCCCACACCGACAGGTTAAACACCGGGGAGCTGTTTTTT.

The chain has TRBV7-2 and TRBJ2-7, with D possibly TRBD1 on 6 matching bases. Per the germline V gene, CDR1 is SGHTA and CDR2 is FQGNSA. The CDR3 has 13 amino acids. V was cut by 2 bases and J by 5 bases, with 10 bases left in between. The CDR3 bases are TGTGCCAGCAGCTTAAACGAGGGGGACGAGCAGTACTTC. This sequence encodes CASSLNEGDEQYF.

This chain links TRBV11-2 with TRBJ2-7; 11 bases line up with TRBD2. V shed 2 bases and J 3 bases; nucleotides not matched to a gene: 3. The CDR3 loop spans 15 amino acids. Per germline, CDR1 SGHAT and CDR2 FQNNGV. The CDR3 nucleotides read TGTGCCAGCAGCTTACCCACTAGCGGGAGCTACGAGCAGTACTTC. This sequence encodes CASSLPTSGSYEQYF.

CDR3 DNA: TGTGCCAGCAGCTCCTCGGCGAGTAATAATTCACCCCTCCACTTT. Its protein is CASSSSASNNSPLHF. The V call is TRBV7-9, the J call TRBJ1-6; no definite D call. The CDR3 length is 15 residues. V lost 4 bases, J lost 5 bases, and 12 bases lay in between. In germline, CDR1 is SEHNR, CDR2 FQNEAQ (reference sequence).

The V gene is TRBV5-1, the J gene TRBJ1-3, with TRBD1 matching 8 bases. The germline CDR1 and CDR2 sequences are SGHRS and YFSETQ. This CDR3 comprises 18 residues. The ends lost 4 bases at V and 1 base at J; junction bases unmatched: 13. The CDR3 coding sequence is TGCGCCAGCAGCATGACAGGGGCCACTACGATATCTGGAAACACCATATATTTT. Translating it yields CASSMTGATTISGNTIYF.

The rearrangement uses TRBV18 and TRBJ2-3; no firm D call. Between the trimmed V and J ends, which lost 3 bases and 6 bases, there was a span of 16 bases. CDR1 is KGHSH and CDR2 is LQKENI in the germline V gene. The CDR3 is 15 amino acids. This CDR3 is CASSPLGMVGDTQYF. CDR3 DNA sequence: TGTGCCAGCTCACCTCTGGGAATGGTCGGGGATACGCAGTATTTT.

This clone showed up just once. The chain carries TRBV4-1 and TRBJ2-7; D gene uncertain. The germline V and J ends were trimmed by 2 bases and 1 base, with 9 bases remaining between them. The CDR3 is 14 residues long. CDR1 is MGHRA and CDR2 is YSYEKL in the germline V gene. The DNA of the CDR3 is TGCGCCAGCAGCCAATTGTACTTTTCCTACGAGCAGTACTTC. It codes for CASSQLYFSYEQYF.

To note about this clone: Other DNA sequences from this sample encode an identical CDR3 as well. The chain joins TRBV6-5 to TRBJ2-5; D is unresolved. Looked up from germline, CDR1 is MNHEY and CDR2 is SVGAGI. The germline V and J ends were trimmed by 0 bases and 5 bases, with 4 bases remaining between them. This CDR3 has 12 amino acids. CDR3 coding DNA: TGTGCCAGCAGTTACTCACGGGAGACCCAGTACTTC. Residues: CASSYSRETQYF.

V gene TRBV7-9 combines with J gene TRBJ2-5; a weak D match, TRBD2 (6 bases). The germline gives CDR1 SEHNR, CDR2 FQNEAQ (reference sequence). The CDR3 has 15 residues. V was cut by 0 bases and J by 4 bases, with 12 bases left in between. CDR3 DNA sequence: TGTGCCAGCAGCTTAGCTAGCGGAGGTGTAGAGACCCAGTACTTC. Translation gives CASSLASGGVETQYF. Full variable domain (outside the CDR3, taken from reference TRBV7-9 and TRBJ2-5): DTGVSQNPRHKITKRGQNVTFRCDPISEHNRLYWYRQTLGQGPEFLTYFQNEAQLEKSRLLSDRFSAERPKGSFSTLEIQRTEQGDSAMYLCASSLASGGVETQYFGPGTRLLVL.

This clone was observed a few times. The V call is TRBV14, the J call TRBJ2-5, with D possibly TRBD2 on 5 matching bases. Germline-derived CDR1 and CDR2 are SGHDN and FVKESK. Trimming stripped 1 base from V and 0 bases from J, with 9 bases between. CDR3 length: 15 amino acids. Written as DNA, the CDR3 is TGTGCCAGCAGCCAAGGGAGGCAGTACCAAGAGACCCAGTACTTC. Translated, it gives CASSQGRQYQETQYF. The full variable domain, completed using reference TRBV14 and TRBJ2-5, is EAGVTQFPSHSVIEKGQTVTLRCDPISGHDNLYWYRRVMGKEIKFLLHFVKESKQDESGMPNNRFLAERTGGTYSTLKVQPAELEDSGVYFCASSQGRQYQETQYFGPGTRLLVL.

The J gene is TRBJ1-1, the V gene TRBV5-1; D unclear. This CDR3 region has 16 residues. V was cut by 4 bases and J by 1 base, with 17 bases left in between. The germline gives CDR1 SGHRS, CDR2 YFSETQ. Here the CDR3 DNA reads TGCGCCAGCAGCCGAGCCAACACGGAACCGAACACTGAAGCTTTCTTT. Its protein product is CASSRANTEPNTEAFF.

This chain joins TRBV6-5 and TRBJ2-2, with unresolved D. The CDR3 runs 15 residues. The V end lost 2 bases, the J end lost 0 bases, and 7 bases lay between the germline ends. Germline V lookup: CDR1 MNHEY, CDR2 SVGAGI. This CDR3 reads CASSYDPANTGELFF. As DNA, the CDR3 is TGTGCCAGCAGTTACGACCCCGCGAACACCGGGGAGCTGTTTTTT.

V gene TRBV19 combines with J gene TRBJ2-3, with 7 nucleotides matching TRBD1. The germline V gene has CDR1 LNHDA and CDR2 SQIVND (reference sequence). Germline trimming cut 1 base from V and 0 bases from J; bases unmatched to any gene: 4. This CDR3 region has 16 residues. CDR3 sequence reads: CASSIVGTESTDTQYF. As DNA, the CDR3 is TGTGCCAGTAGTATAGTTGGGACAGAGAGCACAGATACGCAGTATTTT.

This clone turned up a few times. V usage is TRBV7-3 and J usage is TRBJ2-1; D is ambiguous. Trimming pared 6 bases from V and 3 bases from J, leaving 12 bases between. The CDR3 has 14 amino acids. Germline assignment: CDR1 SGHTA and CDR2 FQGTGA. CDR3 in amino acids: CASSVGPGYNEQFF. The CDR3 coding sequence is TGTGCCAGCAGTGTAGGGCCAGGCTACAATGAGCAGTTCTTC. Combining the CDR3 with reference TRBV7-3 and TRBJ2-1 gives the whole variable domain GAGVSQTPSNKVTEKGKYVELRCDPISGHTALYWYRQSLGQGPEFLIYFQGTGAADDSGLPNDRFFAVRPEGSVSTLKIQRTERGDSAVYLCASSVGPGYNEQFFGPGTRLTVL.

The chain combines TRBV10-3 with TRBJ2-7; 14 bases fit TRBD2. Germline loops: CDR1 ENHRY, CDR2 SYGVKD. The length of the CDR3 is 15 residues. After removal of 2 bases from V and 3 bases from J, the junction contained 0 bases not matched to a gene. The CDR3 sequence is CAISEGTSGSYEQYF. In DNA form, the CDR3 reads TGTGCCATCAGTGAGGGGACTAGCGGGAGCTACGAGCAGTACTTC.

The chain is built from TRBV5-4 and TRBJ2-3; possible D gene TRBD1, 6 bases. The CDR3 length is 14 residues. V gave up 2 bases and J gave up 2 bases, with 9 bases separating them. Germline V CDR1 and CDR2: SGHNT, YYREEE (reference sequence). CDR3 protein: CASSLTGYTDTQYF. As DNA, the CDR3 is TGTGCCAGCAGCTTAACAGGGTACACAGATACGCAGTATTTT.

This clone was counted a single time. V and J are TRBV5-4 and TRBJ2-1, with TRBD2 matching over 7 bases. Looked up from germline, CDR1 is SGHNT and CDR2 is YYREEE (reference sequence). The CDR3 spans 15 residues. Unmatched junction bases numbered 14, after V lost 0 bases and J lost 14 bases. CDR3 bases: TGTGCCAGCAGCTTGGGATCGGGGAGGGTCCCGCCGAAGTTCTTC. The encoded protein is CASSLGSGRVPPKFF.

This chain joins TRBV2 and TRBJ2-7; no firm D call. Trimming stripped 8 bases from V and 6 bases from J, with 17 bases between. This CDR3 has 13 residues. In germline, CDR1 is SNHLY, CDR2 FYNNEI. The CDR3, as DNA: TGTGCCAGCTTCGATGGGGATCACGTCGAGCAGTACTTC. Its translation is CASFDGDHVEQYF.

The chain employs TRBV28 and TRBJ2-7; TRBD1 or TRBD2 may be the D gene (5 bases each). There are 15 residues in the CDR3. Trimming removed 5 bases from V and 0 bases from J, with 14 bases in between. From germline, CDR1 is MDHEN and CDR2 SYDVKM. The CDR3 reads CASSGYGAPSYEQYF. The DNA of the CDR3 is TGTGCCAGCAGTGGGTACGGGGCCCCCTCCTACGAGCAGTACTTC.

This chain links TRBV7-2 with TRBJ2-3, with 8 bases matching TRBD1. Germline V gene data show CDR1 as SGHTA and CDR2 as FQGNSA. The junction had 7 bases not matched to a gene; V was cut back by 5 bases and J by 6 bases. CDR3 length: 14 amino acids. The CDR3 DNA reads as TGTGCCAGCAGCCTAGGACAGGGCCACGATACGCAGTATTTT. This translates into CASSLGQGHDTQYF.

The CDR3 sequence: CAIGFADEQYF. CDR3 in DNA: TGTGCCATCGGTTTCGCGGACGAGCAGTACTTC. This chain links TRBV10-3 with TRBJ2-7; D not certain. Between the trimmed V and J ends, which lost 8 bases and 5 bases, there was a span of 10 bases. This CDR3 is built from 11 residues. Looked up from germline, CDR1 is ENHRY and CDR2 is SYGVKD.

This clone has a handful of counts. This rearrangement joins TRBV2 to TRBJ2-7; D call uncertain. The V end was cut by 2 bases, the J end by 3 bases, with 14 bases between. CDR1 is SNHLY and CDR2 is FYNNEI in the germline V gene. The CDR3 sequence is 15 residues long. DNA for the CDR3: TGTGCCAGCAGTGAAATAGGACCTCCACGCTACGAGCAGTACTTC. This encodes CASSEIGPPRYEQYF. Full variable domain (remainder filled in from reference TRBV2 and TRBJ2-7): EPEVTQTPSHQVTQMGQEVILRCVPISNHLYFYWYRQILGQKVEFLVSFYNNEISEKSEIFDDQFSVERPDGSNFTLKIRSTKLEDSAMYFCASSEIGPPRYEQYFGPGTRLTVT.

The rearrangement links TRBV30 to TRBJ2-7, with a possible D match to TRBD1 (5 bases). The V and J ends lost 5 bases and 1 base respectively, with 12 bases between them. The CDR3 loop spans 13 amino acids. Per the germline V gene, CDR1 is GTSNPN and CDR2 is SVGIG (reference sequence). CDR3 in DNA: TGTGCCTGGGACAGTCGGCTTTCCTACGAGCAGTACTTC. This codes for CAWDSRLSYEQYF. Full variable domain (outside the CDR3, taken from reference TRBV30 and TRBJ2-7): SQTIHQWPATLVQPVGSPLSLECTVEGTSNPNLYWYRQAAGRGLQLLFYSVGIGQISSEVPQNLSASRPQDRQFILSSKKLLLSDSGFYLCAWDSRLSYEQYFGPGTRLTVT.

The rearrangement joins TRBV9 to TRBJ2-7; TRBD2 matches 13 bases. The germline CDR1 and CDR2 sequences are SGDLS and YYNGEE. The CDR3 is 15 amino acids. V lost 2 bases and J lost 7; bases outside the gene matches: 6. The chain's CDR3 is CASSVGTSGMLEQYF. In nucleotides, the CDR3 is TGTGCCAGCAGCGTTGGGACTAGCGGGATGTTGGAGCAGTACTTC. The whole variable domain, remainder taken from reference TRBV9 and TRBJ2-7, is DSGVTQTPKHLITATGQRVTLRCSPRSGDLSVYWYQQSLDQGLQFLIQYYNGEERAKGNILERFSAQQFPDLHSELNLSSLELGDSALYFCASSVGTSGMLEQYFGPGTRLTVT.

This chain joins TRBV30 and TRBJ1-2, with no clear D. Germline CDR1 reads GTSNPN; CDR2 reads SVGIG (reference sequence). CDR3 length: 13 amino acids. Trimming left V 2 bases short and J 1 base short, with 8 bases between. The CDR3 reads CAWSTGRNYGYTF. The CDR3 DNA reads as TGTGCCTGGAGTACCGGGCGTAACTATGGCTACACCTTC.

This chain's CDR3 is CSPLVGMDAFF. The CDR3 DNA is TGCAGTCCATTGGTTGGAATGGATGCTTTCTTT. The V call is TRBV20-1, the J call TRBJ1-1; D remains unclear. V shed 8 bases and J shed 11 bases, with 18 bases lying between them. The V gene's germline CDR1 is DFQATT and CDR2 SNEGSKA (reference sequence). The CDR3 consists of 11 residues.

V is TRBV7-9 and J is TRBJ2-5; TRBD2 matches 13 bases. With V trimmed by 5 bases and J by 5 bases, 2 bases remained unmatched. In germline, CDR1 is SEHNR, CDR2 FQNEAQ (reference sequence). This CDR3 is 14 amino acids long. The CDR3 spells CASSLLAGGETQYF. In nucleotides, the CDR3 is TGTGCCAGCAGCCTACTAGCGGGAGGGGAGACCCAGTACTTC.

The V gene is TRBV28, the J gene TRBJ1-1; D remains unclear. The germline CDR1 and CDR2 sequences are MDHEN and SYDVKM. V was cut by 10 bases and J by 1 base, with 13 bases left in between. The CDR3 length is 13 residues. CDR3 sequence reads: CAIPGRENTEAFF. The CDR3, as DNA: TGTGCCATTCCGGGGAGAGAGAACACTGAAGCTTTCTTT.

DNA of the CDR3: TGTGCCAGCAGCTCCGCCGGGAGTCTTGAGCAGTTCTTC. Translated, it gives CASSSAGSLEQFF. This chain joins TRBV5-4 and TRBJ2-1; maybe TRBD2 (6 bases). The V gene lost 3 bases and the J gene lost 9 bases, with 13 bases spanning the gap. The CDR3 has 13 residues. Germline assignment: CDR1 SGHNT and CDR2 YYREEE (reference sequence).

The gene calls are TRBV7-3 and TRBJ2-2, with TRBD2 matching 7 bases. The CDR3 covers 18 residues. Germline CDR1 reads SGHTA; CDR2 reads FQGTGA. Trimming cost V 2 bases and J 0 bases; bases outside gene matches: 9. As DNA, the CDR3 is TGTGCCAGCAGCTTATTTACTAACGGGAGGCCGAACACCGGGGAGCTGTTTTTT. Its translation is CASSLFTNGRPNTGELFF.

The CDR3 is CASSAGTSFISEQYF. The CDR3 DNA reads as TGTGCCAGCAGCGCCGGGACTAGTTTTATCAGTGAGCAGTACTTC. The chain employs TRBV7-7 and TRBJ2-7; 8 bases are shared with TRBD2. This CDR3 contains 15 residues. Germline CDR1 and CDR2: SSHAT and FNYEAQ (reference sequence). V lost 5 bases, J lost 7 bases, and 13 bases stayed unmatched.